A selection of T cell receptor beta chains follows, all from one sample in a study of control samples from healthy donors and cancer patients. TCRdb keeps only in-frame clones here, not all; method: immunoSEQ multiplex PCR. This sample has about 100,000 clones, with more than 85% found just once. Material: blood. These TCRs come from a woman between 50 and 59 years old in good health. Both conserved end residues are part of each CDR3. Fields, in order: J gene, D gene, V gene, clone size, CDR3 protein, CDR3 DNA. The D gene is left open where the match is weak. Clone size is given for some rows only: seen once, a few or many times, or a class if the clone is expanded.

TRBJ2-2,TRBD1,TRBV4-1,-,CASSQKLGTGGRTGELFF,TGCGCCAGCAGCCAGAAGTTGGGGACAGGGGGCAGGACCGGGGAGCTGTTTTTT
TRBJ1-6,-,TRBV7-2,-,CASSRGALGANSPLHF,TGTGCCAGCAGTCGGGGGGCTTTAGGAGCAAATTCACCCCTCCACTTT
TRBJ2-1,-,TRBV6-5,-,CASTPPGTNNEQFF,TGTGCCAGCACCCCACCCGGGACAAACAATGAGCAGTTCTTC
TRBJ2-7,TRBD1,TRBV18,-,CASSPGTGALSSYEQYF,TGTGCCAGCTCACCCGGGACAGGGGCTCTCTCGTCCTACGAGCAGTACTTC
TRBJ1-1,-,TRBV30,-,CAWSDGLATAFF,TGTGCCTGGAGTGACGGTCTAGCGACAGCTTTCTTT
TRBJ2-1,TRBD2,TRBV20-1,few,CSASSPTSGGYNEQFF,TGCAGTGCCAGTTCCCCGACTAGCGGGGGGTACAATGAGCAGTTCTTC
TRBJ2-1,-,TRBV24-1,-,CATKGSYNEQFF,TGTGCCACCAAAGGCTCCTACAATGAGCAGTTCTTC
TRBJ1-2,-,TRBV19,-,CASSILGGGYTF,TGTGCCAGTAGTATTCTGGGAGGAGGCTACACCTTC
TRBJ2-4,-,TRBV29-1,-,CSVEALTAGRNIQYF,TGCAGCGTTGAAGCCCTGACGGCGGGGAGAAACATTCAGTACTTC
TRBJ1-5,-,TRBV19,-,CASSWDGNSNQPQHF,TGTGCCAGTAGTTGGGACGGGAATAGCAATCAGCCCCAGCATTTT
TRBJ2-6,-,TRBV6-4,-,CASSEASGANVLTF,TGTGCCAGCAGTGAGGCCTCTGGGGCCAACGTCCTGACTTTC
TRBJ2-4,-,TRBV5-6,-,CASSLFQGGKNIQYF,TGTGCCAGCAGCTTGTTCCAGGGGGGCAAAAACATTCAGTACTTC
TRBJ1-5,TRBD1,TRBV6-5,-,CASSTRDSQQPQHF,TGTGCCAGCAGTACTCGGGACAGCCAGCAGCCCCAGCATTTT
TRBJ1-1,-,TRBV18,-,CASSHRAQENTEAFF,TGTGCCAGCTCACACCGAGCGCAGGAGAACACTGAAGCTTTCTTT
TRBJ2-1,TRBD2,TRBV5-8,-,CASSLAGTSGSYNEQFF,TGTGCCAGCAGCTTGGCCGGTACTAGCGGGAGTTACAATGAGCAGTTCTTC
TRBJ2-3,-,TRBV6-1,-,CASSDRIAIDTQYF,TGTGCCAGCAGTGACAGAATAGCAATAGATACGCAGTATTTT
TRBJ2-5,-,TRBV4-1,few,CASSLQDFLGETQYF,TGCGCCAGCAGCCTACAGGACTTCCTAGGAGAGACCCAGTACTTC
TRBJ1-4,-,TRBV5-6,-,CASSRSPSFSNEKLFF,TGTGCCAGCAGCCGTAGCCCTTCTTTTTCTAATGAAAAACTGTTTTTT
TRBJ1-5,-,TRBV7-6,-,CASSLTTNQPQHF,TGTGCCAGCAGCCTAACGACGAATCAGCCCCAGCATTTT
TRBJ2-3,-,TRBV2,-,CASSGGYPTTDTQYF,TGTGCCAGCAGCGGCGGTTACCCCACAACAGATACGCAGTATTTT
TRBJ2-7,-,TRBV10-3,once,CAISESELSGEQYF,TGTGCCATCAGTGAGTCGGAACTCTCGGGCGAGCAGTACTTC
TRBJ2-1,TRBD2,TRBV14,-,CASSPERGLLDEQFF,TGTGCCAGCAGCCCGGAGAGGGGACTATTAGATGAGCAGTTCTTC
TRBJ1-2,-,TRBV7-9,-,CASIPLTNYGYTF,TGTGCCAGCATTCCCCTAACCAACTATGGCTACACCTTC
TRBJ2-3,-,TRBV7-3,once,CASSLWTDSDTQYF,TGTGCCAGCAGCCTTTGGACAGATTCAGATACGCAGTATTTT
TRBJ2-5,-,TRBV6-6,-,CASYLGVLGYQETQYF,TGTGCCAGTTACCTAGGAGTTTTGGGGTACCAAGAGACCCAGTACTTC
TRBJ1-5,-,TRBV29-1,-,CSGGGGGNQPQHF,TGCAGCGGGGGCGGGGGAGGCAATCAGCCCCAGCATTTT
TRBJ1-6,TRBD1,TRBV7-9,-,CASSLGQGSNSPLHF,TGTGCCAGCAGCTTAGGACAGGGTAGTAATTCACCCCTCCACTTT
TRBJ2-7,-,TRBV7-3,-,CASSSTGHEQYF,TGTGCCAGCAGCTCGACCGGCCACGAGCAGTACTTC
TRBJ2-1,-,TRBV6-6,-,CASSLKGGGISSYNEQFF,TGTGCCAGCAGTCTCAAGGGGGGGGGAATTAGCTCCTACAATGAGCAGTTCTTC
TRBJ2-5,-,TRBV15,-,CATRYGRSQETQYF,TGTGCCACTAGGTATGGACGGAGTCAAGAGACCCAGTACTTC
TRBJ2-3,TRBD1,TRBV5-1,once,CASSLGSGGADTQYF,TGCGCCAGCAGCTTGGGGTCAGGGGGCGCAGATACGCAGTATTTT
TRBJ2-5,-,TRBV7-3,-,CASSQAVGGTQYF,TGTGCCAGCAGCCAAGCGGTGGGTGGGACCCAGTACTTC